The 26 T cell receptor beta chains given below trace back to one sample, sequenced in a study of blood T cell repertoires in COVID-19. Method: immunoSEQ multiplex PCR; TCRdb's copy keeps in-frame clones and lacks some. The sample lists around 330,000 clones; around 91% were seen once. Sequenced sample: PBMCs or T cells enriched from blood (not recorded which). These receptors all come from a woman between 40 and 55 years old who had recovered from COVID-19.

This clone was seen only once. V is TRBV10-3 and J is TRBJ1-2; D perhaps matches TRBD1 (5 bases). Germline assignment: CDR1 ENHRY and CDR2 SYGVKD. This CDR3 is built from 13 residues. The ends were cut back, 2 bases at V and 4 bases at J, with 8 bases in the middle. CDR3 coding DNA: TGTGCCATCAGTGAGGTAACAGGCTATGGCTACACCTTC. It translates to CAISEVTGYGYTF.

V and J are TRBV5-5 and TRBJ1-3, with TRBD1 matching over 7 bases. Germline V gene lookup returns CDR1 SGHKS and CDR2 YYEKEE (reference sequence). After removal of 4 bases from V and 0 bases from J, the junction contained 4 bases not matched to a gene. The CDR3 contains 15 residues. In nucleotides, the CDR3 is TGTGCCAGCAGCCTGGGACAGCTCTCTGGAAACACCATATATTTT. This codes for CASSLGQLSGNTIYF.

This clone turned up a few times. The V gene is TRBV7-3, the J gene TRBJ2-2; D possibly corresponds to TRBD2 (6 bases). Trimming took off 2 bases at V and 3 bases at J, with 10 bases between the two ends. Germline assignment: CDR1 SGHTA and CDR2 FQGTGA. The CDR3 is made up of 15 amino acids. CDR3 region: CASSLAGIDTGELFF. The CDR3 bases are TGTGCCAGCAGCTTAGCGGGGATAGACACCGGGGAGCTGTTTTTT.

This chain connects TRBV7-2 to TRBJ2-1, with 8 positions matching TRBD2. This CDR3 has 15 residues. Germline CDR1 is SGHTA and CDR2 is FQGNSA. The V segment lost 3 bases and the J segment 6 bases; nucleotides outside the gene matches: 7. DNA of the CDR3: TGTGCCAGCAGCTTCACTAGCGGATCTTCCAATGAGCAGTTCTTC. Translated, it gives CASSFTSGSSNEQFF.

This sequence joins TRBV6-2 or TRBV6-3 and TRBJ1-5; D unresolved. Trimming removed 4 bases at V and 4 bases at J, with 5 bases between. Germline lookup yields CDR1 MNHEY and CDR2 SVGEGT. The CDR3 covers 12 residues. The chain's CDR3 is CASSSQNQPQHF. The CDR3 DNA sequence: TGTGCCAGCAGTTCCCAGAATCAGCCCCAGCATTTT.

The chain links TRBV11-2 to TRBJ2-5, with 7 nucleotides matching TRBD2. CDR1 and CDR2 (germline): SGHAT, FQNNGV. V was clipped by 5 bases and J by 5 bases; unmatched bases: 5. The CDR3 is 13 residues long. The CDR3 is CASSPRGEETQYF. The CDR3 bases are TGTGCCAGCAGCCCACGGGGGGAGGAGACCCAGTACTTC.

This chain uses TRBV19 with TRBJ1-1; TRBD1 might be the D (6 bases). Germline CDR1 reads LNHDA; CDR2 reads SQIVND (reference sequence). The CDR3 is made up of 14 amino acids. The V end was cut by 5 bases, the J end by 2 bases, with 12 bases between. CDR3 in DNA: TGTGCCAGTAGTCAATCAGGGGCAAACACTGAAGCTTTCTTT. Translated, it gives CASSQSGANTEAFF. Based on the CDR3 plus reference TRBV19 and TRBJ1-1, the full variable domain is DGGITQSPKYLFRKEGQNVTLSCEQNLNHDAMYWYRQDPGQGLRLIYYSQIVNDFQKGDIAEGYSVSREKKESFPLTVTSAQKNPTAFYLCASSQSGANTEAFFGQGTRLTVV.

This clone was seen more than once but under ten times. The genes are TRBV12-1 and TRBJ2-1; the D call TRBD1 from the table was never checked on the DNA. TRBV12-1 counts as a pseudogene. CDR3 length: 15 residues. The CDR3 reads CASSLDRGPNNEQFF. The CDR3 DNA is TGTGCCAGCAGCTTGGACAGGGGGCCGAACAATGAGCAGTTCTTC.

The rearrangement joins TRBV5-6 to TRBJ2-5, with 9 bases lining up with TRBD2. CDR1 is SGHDT and CDR2 is YYEEEE in the germline V gene. With V trimmed by 4 bases and J by 5 bases, 6 bases remained unmatched. The CDR3 loop spans 14 amino acids. For the CDR3, the DNA is TGTGCCAGCAGCCCTGGGACTAGCCGGGAGACCCAGTACTTC. This codes for CASSPGTSRETQYF.

The chain recombines TRBV7-3 with TRBJ2-2; D might be TRBD2 (6 bases). Germline V gene data show CDR1 as SGHTA and CDR2 as FQGTGA. V shed 1 base and J shed 0 bases, with 9 bases lying between them. CDR3 size: 16 residues. CDR3 loop: CASSLNGGPNTGELFF. The CDR3 DNA reads TGTGCCAGCAGCTTAAACGGGGGACCGAACACCGGGGAGCTGTTTTTT.

This chain uses TRBV2 with TRBJ2-7; D ambiguous. The CDR3 is 11 residues long. Trimming took 8 bases from V and 2 from J, leaving 7 bases between them. Germline V gene sequence: CDR1 SNHLY, CDR2 FYNNEI. CDR3 nucleotide sequence: TGTGCCAGCTCACAACCCTACGAGCAGTACTTC. It yields the protein CASSQPYEQYF.

This rearrangement joins TRBV27 to TRBJ1-1; D is possibly TRBD1 (5 bases). CDR3 size: 14 residues. V lost 6 bases to trimming and J lost 1 base, with 12 bases between them. The V gene's germline CDR1 is MNHEY and CDR2 SMNVEV (reference sequence). CDR3 sequence (DNA): TGTGCCAGCAGGGCGGGACTGCCGAACACTGAAGCTTTCTTT. This encodes CASRAGLPNTEAFF.

This chain connects TRBV10-3 to TRBJ1-2; no clear D gene. V was pared by 3 bases and J by 2 bases, with 10 bases between. This CDR3 comprises 14 residues. Germline V gene lookup returns CDR1 ENHRY and CDR2 SYGVKD. CDR3 DNA sequence: TGTGCCATCAGTGACAGACACCTAAACTATGGCTACACCTTC. It codes for CAISDRHLNYGYTF.

The chain recombines TRBV30 with TRBJ1-1; a possible D gene is TRBD1 (6 bases). This CDR3 region has 13 residues. The germline gives CDR1 GTSNPN, CDR2 SVGIG (reference sequence). The V end lost 5 bases, the J end lost 4 bases, and 14 bases lay between the germline ends. The CDR3 sequence: CAWDRSVSTEAFF. The CDR3 bases are TGTGCCTGGGACAGGTCGGTGAGCACTGAAGCTTTCTTT.

CDR3 nucleotides: TGCGCCAGCAGCCAATTACAGGGCGACCGGGTGCAGCCCCAGCATTTT. It specifies CASSQLQGDRVQPQHF. The chain combines TRBV4-1 with TRBJ1-5; D possibly corresponds to TRBD1 (6 bases). CDR3 size: 16 residues. Germline lookup yields CDR1 MGHRA and CDR2 YSYEKL. The V and J ends lost 2 bases and 7 bases respectively, with 18 bases between them.

The chain links TRBV4-2 to TRBJ1-1, with D possibly matching TRBD1 (5 bases). Germline loops: CDR1 LGHNA, CDR2 YNFKEQ. The CDR3 is made up of 18 amino acids. Between the trimmed V and J ends, which lost 1 base and 0 bases, there was a span of 18 bases. The CDR3 bases are TGTGCCAGCAGCCAAGGACCCCCGGGGGAGGCGTTGAACACTGAAGCTTTCTTT. Protein: CASSQGPPGEALNTEAFF.

This chain joins TRBV7-3 and TRBJ2-7, with D possibly being TRBD1 (6 bases). Germline CDR1 is SGHTA and CDR2 is FQGTGA. Trimming stripped 2 bases from V and 0 bases from J, with 11 bases between. The CDR3 has 15 amino acids. The CDR3 coding sequence is TGTGCCAGCAGCTTAGGGCAGGGGCCCTCCTACGAGCAGTACTTC. It encodes CASSLGQGPSYEQYF.

The sample holds one count of this clone. The chain has TRBV30 and TRBJ2-7, with 8 bases aligning to TRBD1. Germline trimming cut 7 bases from V and 2 bases from J; bases unmatched to any gene: 4. In germline, CDR1 is GTSNPN, CDR2 SVGIG (reference sequence). CDR3 length: 12 amino acids. The CDR3 protein is CALDREAYEQYF. Here the CDR3 DNA reads TGTGCCTTGGACAGGGAGGCCTACGAGCAGTACTTC.

The chain recombines TRBV7-3 with TRBJ1-3; D may be TRBD1 (6 bases). Trimming took off 5 bases at V and 3 bases at J, with 23 bases between the two ends. This CDR3 has 18 residues. Germline assignment: CDR1 SGHTA and CDR2 FQGTGA. CDR3 coding DNA: TGTGCCAGCAGCCCGAGACCACGAGGTACAGGGAGTGGAAACACCATATATTTT. It yields the protein CASSPRPRGTGSGNTIYF.

The chain has TRBV7-8 and TRBJ1-4, with TRBD1 as a possible D gene (6 bases). The CDR3 has 15 amino acids. Germline loops: CDR1 SGHVS, CDR2 FQNEAQ. V lost 5 bases to trimming and J lost 5 bases, with 15 bases between them. The CDR3 reads CASSTRSGGNEKLFF. For the CDR3, the DNA is TGTGCCAGCAGCACTCGATCGGGGGGCAATGAAAAACTGTTTTTT.

The chain links TRBV15 to TRBJ1-4; D is unresolved. Trimming removed 3 bases from V and 3 bases from J, with 11 bases in between. From germline, CDR1 is LNHNV and CDR2 YYDKDF (reference sequence). CDR3 length equals 15 residues. The CDR3 is CATSSVKRPNEKLFF. The CDR3 DNA reads TGTGCCACCAGCAGCGTGAAGCGACCTAATGAAAAACTGTTTTTT.

This rearrangement joins TRBV7-6 to TRBJ2-1; TRBD2 aligns across 10 bases. With V trimmed by 2 bases and J by 7 bases, 5 bases remained unmatched. CDR1 is SGHVS, CDR2 FNYEAQ, per germline. This CDR3 has 15 amino acids. CDR3 in amino acids: CASSLIASGRNEQFF. CDR3 DNA: TGTGCCAGCAGCTTAATCGCTAGCGGGAGAAATGAGCAGTTCTTC.

The chain recombines TRBV7-2 with TRBJ2-3; TRBD1 matches at 8 bases. With V trimmed by 0 bases and J by 4 bases, 6 bases remained unmatched. The CDR3 has 16 residues. Germline-derived CDR1 and CDR2 are SGHTA and FQGNSA. Written as DNA, the CDR3 is TGTGCCAGCAGCTTAGCGGGGACAGGAAGGCCAGATACGCAGTATTTT. It specifies CASSLAGTGRPDTQYF.

The chain has TRBV28 and TRBJ1-6, with unresolved D. Germline assignment: CDR1 MDHEN and CDR2 SYDVKM. The V and J ends lost 7 bases and 5 bases respectively, with 15 bases between them. The CDR3 consists of 15 residues. CDR3 in amino acids: CASTSRGSDNSPLHF. The CDR3 DNA reads as TGTGCCAGCACCTCAAGAGGGAGTGATAATTCACCCCTCCACTTT.

V is TRBV7-2 and J is TRBJ1-3, with 10 positions matching TRBD1. Looked up from germline, CDR1 is SGHTA and CDR2 is FQGNSA. The ends lost 7 bases at V and 0 bases at J; junction bases unmatched: 6. The CDR3 spans 16 residues. The DNA for the CDR3 is TGTGCCAGCACCCTAGGACAGGGGGACTCTGGAAACACCATATATTTT. It encodes CASTLGQGDSGNTIYF. The complete variable domain, with remaining parts taken from reference TRBV7-2 and TRBJ1-3, reads GAGVSQSPSNKVTEKGKDVELRCDPISGHTALYWYRQSLGQGLEFLIYFQGNSAPDKSGLPSDRFSAERTGGSVSTLTIQRTQQEDSAVYLCASTLGQGDSGNTIYFGEGSWLTVV.

This clone showed up just a few times. The genes are TRBV11-3 and TRBJ2-1; 9 bases line up with TRBD1. Unmatched junction bases numbered 12, after V lost 5 bases and J lost 10 bases. The CDR3 extends over 15 amino acids. Germline V gives CDR1 SGHNT, CDR2 YENEEA. CDR3 region: CASSAPGQGDWEQFF. The CDR3 region has the DNA TGTGCCAGCAGCGCTCCGGGACAGGGTGATTGGGAGCAGTTCTTC.